This T cell receptor beta chain was profiled in a study of T-cell memory formation after mild COVID-19. Using constant-segment primers, 5'RACE produced TCR alpha and TCR beta cDNA libraries carrying sample barcodes and UMIs. TCRdb processed the 5' RACE reads anew with MiXCR; each CDR3 protein has one entry. The sample shows roughly 62,000 distinct CDR3 sequences, roughly 9.9% of them seen only once. Germline assignment: CDR1 ENHRY and CDR2 SYGVKD. V was pared by 8 bases and J by 6 bases, with 7 bases between. The length of the CDR3 is 11 residues. Study conclusions and caveats: SARS-CoV-2 specificity was not confirmed for second-wave clones peaking on day 37.

Points on this clonotype: Its antigen is unidentified.

The rearrangement links TRBV10-3 to TRBJ2-2; weak D call: TRBD1 (6 bases). The clonotype comes from a man younger than 30 who had mild COVID-19 (a few samples of this study predate the infection). Cell type and time point are not known. Sequenced input: PBMCs or a T cell subset sorted from them (not recorded which). In DNA, the CDR3 is TGTGCCATCCAGGGGTCCGGGGAGCTGTTTTTT. Translated: CAIQGSGELFF.